This T cell receptor beta chain came from a study of early T cells in non-severe SARS-CoV-2 infection. V was pared by 3 bases and J by 2 bases, with 7 bases between. The CDR3 consists of 13 residues. Germline CDR1 MNHEY, CDR2 SVGAGI. This clonotype was recorded a few times. Antigen unknown. Whole-study findings and limits: Matches to VDJdb favored anti-spike CD8 responses and missed private and CD4 specificities.

In the library, individual cDNA molecules carried attached unique molecular identifiers. One entry per CDR3 protein results from TCRdb running MiXCR on the 5' RACE reads. The sample shows over 55,000 distinct CDR3 sequences, 10% of them seen only once. The sequencing input was whole blood. This rearrangement joins TRBV6-5 to TRBJ1-1; D unresolved. This receptor was taken from an adult who was a healthcare worker with PCR-confirmed SARS-CoV-2 infection or an uninfected control (not recorded which). CDR3 in amino acids: CASSYQDNTEAFF. CDR3 DNA sequence: TGTGCCAGCAGTTATCAGGACAACACTGAAGCTTTCTTT.